This TCR beta chain was sequenced in a study of blood T cell repertoires in COVID-19. Original methodology: Researchers report that nucleated cell counts were estimated from reference gene primer amplification. Generated by immunoSEQ multiplex PCR, the TCRdb table keeps only in-frame clones and is missing some. V and J calls plus clone size are reproduced from that table; the DNA served to infer D and trimming. The sample consists of around 140,000 clones, 65% to 85% of them appearing once. The CDR3 loop spans 16 amino acids. Germline CDR1 is MRHNA and CDR2 is SNTAGT. V lost 3 bases and J lost 10; bases outside the gene matches: 14.

This TCR was sampled from a woman in her sixties or seventies with acute or convalescent COVID-19. Sequenced material: peripheral blood. The V and J genes are TRBV6-4 and TRBJ2-1; 8 bases match TRBD1. The CDR3, as DNA: TGTGCCAGCAGTGAGGTGGGCAGGGGGCGCCAGGGCGAGCAGTTCTTC. Translated, it gives CASSEVGRGRQGEQFF.